This T cell receptor (beta chain) appears in the sequencing data of a study of T cell responses to AZD1222 COVID-19 vaccine (dated by TCRdb to the early 2020s). Regarding the complete study: Because spike-specific TCR depth and breadth did not differ between the two schedules, AZD1222 recipients who got a second dose at roughly 4 weeks were pooled with those who got a second dose at roughly 12 weeks. A total of 233 trial participants underwent TCR sequencing, of whom 200 to 220 had received two doses of AZD1222 and some 25 had received two doses of the MenACWY control vaccine. Enrollment into the trials was organized by age into subgroups of 18-55, 56-69 and 70-plus years, and those subgroups contained roughly 150, 30 and 60 TCR-sequenced participants, respectively.

Broad study findings and their caveats: Nearly half of unique spike-specific TCRs reportedly recognized epitopes outside regions mutated in the B.1.351 and B.1.1.7 variants. CD4 TCRs associated with the vaccine covered the entire spike protein, and the dominant responses were in regions 160-218 and 743-854. Because no day 14 peak-response samples were available, repertoires were characterized only after the peak T cell response. Most participants were white British and females outnumbered males, and the authors suggested that clonal diversity may have been underestimated. Conclusions about previously exposed vaccinees were limited because only six AZD1222 recipients were SARS-CoV-2 seropositive at baseline. In the small 56-69-year group, the increase in depth fell short of significance, most likely because of low power. A significant rise in spike-specific TCR breadth and depth was observed after two AZD1222 doses relative to day 0 and relative to MenACWY recipients.

The CDR3 regions of human TCRbeta chains were analyzed by immunosequencing. On the authors' methods: TCRs in the repertoires were matched against a reference library of SARS-CoV-2-specific TCRs that had been generated with the MIRA antigen-specificity platform. Breadth meant the fraction of unique TCRs that were SARS-CoV-2-associated, whereas depth meant the fraction of total T cells that were SARS-CoV-2-associated. Using the MIRA data, each spike-specific TCR was assigned both to the spike region to which the TCR was reactive and to a CD4 or CD8 class. Log10-transformed breadth and depth values were compared by one-way ANOVA with Sidak's multiple comparisons tests. Imported from immuneACCESS, the table was reduced by TCRdb to in-frame sequences with V and J called. These copies leave out some clones; in studies compared against another copy, an unresolved V gene accounts for under half, and the cause of the remainder is not known. V, J and clone size were drawn from that table, and D and trimming were deduced from the DNA. Counted in this sample were approximately 120,000 clones; roughly 93% of them appeared once. The top ten constitute under 3.5% of the sample.

Points on this clone: Its antigen is still unknown. Per-base quality was not reported, and no clone a single base away is much larger than it.

Spanning cysteine to phenylalanine, the CDR3 consists of 16 amino acids. Only the CDR3 DNA stays, 48 bases, in frame from base 1. V is pared back by 1 base and J by 2 bases, with 15 bases lying between the germline termini. The germline V gene (reference sequence) provides CDR1 LGHDT and CDR2 YNNKEL. What this sample's time point label stands for: baseline before first vaccination. Vaccinee samples came from UK trials COV001 and COV002, including a single-blind randomized controlled phase 2/3 trial of AZD1222 (ChAdOx1 nCoV-19) in healthy adults. For TCRbeta chain sequencing, PBMC samples were collected from trial participants at day 0 and at day 28 after the second dose.

The receptor was derived from an adult in good health. The V and J segments used are TRBV3-1 (or the pseudogene TRBV3-2) and TRBJ2-7, with TRBD2 perhaps the D gene, on 6 matching bases. The sample here was peripheral blood, taken on day 0 of AZD1222 vaccination. In nucleotides, the sequence is TGTGCCAGCAGCCAAGCGGCGAGCGGGCTACCCTACGAGCAGTACTTC. Its translation is CASSQAASGLPYEQYF.